One and the same sample provided the 15 T cell receptor beta chains below, sequenced in a study of blood T cell repertoires in COVID-19. The assay was immunoSEQ multiplex PCR, and TCRdb's table has in-frame clones only and misses some. The sample has over 200,000 clones; roughly 86% are singletons. Sequenced input: peripheral blood. These receptors all stem from a woman in her forties or fifties with acute or convalescent COVID-19.

The sample holds one count of this clone. The rearrangement links TRBV7-2 to TRBJ2-1; 10 bases align to TRBD2. Germline-derived CDR1 and CDR2 are SGHTA and FQGNSA. The CDR3 is made up of 17 amino acids. The J segment lost 1 base and the V segment lost 3 bases, leaving 6 bases of the junction unmatched. DNA of the CDR3: TGTGCCAGCAGCTTTTCGGCACTAGCGGGATCCTACAATGAGCAGTTCTTC. Translation: CASSFSALAGSYNEQFF.

J is TRBJ1-2 and V is TRBV7-2, with D unresolved. CDR3 size: 12 residues. Trimming pared 5 bases from V and 5 bases from J, leaving 9 bases between. Germline loops: CDR1 SGHTA, CDR2 FQGNSA. The chain's CDR3 is CASSPDSYGYTF. The CDR3, as DNA: TGTGCCAGCAGCCCGGACTCTTATGGCTACACCTTC.

The DNA for the CDR3 is TGTGCCAGTAGTATAACGGGGGAGGGCCCCTACGAGCAGTACTTC. Encoded protein: CASSITGEGPYEQYF. This chain links TRBV19 with TRBJ2-7; 7 nucleotides line up with TRBD2. The junction had 6 bases not matched to a gene; V was cut back by 2 bases and J by 2 bases. In germline, CDR1 is LNHDA, CDR2 SQIVND (reference sequence). The CDR3 totals 15 residues.

The rearrangement links TRBV5-6 to TRBJ1-1; no firm D call. The CDR3 contains 11 residues. Germline V gene sequence: CDR1 SGHDT, CDR2 YYEEEE. The ends were cut back, 2 bases at V and 4 bases at J, with 3 bases in the middle. CDR3 DNA: TGTGCCAGCAGCTTCCTCACTGAAGCTTTCTTT. Protein product: CASSFLTEAFF.

V gene TRBV9 combines with J gene TRBJ1-4, with 8 bases lining up with TRBD1. The V and J ends lost 7 bases and 4 bases, in that order; junction bases with no gene match: 6. Germline-derived CDR1 and CDR2 are SGDLS and YYNGEE. This CDR3 spans 14 amino acids. The DNA of the CDR3 is TGTGCCAGCGCCCAGGGGGCAGGTAATGAAAAACTGTTTTTT. Its translation is CASAQGAGNEKLFF.

The chain employs TRBV7-8 and TRBJ2-7; 7 bases match TRBD2. Germline lookup yields CDR1 SGHVS and CDR2 FQNEAQ. CDR3 size: 16 residues. The V gene end was trimmed by 6 bases and the J gene end by 1 base; junction bases not matched to a gene: 12. The CDR3 nucleotides are TGTGCCAGCAGTTCAAACCGGGGGGTTCCTTCCTACGAGCAGTACTTC. This gives the protein CASSSNRGVPSYEQYF.

This clone has only one observation. This rearrangement joins TRBV6-6 to TRBJ1-2, with 9 bases that match TRBD1. CDR3 length: 13 residues. The J segment lost 6 bases and the V segment lost 5 bases, leaving 4 bases of the junction unmatched. Germline V gene data show CDR1 as MNHNY and CDR2 as SVGAGI (reference sequence). CDR3 nucleotides: TGTGCCAGCAGTCTCGACAGGGGGGATGGCTACACCTTC. Protein product: CASSLDRGDGYTF.

V is TRBV6-5 and J is TRBJ2-1, with 11 positions matching TRBD1. The CDR3 consists of 14 residues. CDR1 MNHEY and CDR2 SVGAGI come from the germline V gene. After removal of 4 bases from V and 6 bases from J, the junction contained 2 bases not matched to a gene. The CDR3 DNA sequence: TGTGCCAGCAGTTGGGACAGGGGGGCCAATGAGCAGTTCTTC. Amino acids: CASSWDRGANEQFF.

The chain has TRBV6-5 and TRBJ2-3; 8 bases fit TRBD2. The CDR3 has 13 amino acids. J lost 4 bases, V lost 8 bases, and 5 bases had no gene match. Germline lookup yields CDR1 MNHEY and CDR2 SVGAGI. The CDR3 DNA reads TGTGCCAGCCGGACTAGCTGGGCAGATACGCAGTATTTT. Protein: CASRTSWADTQYF.

Concerning this clone: Other DNA sequences from this sample encode an identical CDR3 as well. The chain carries TRBV28 and TRBJ1-5; the D gene is possibly TRBD1 (5 bases). V was shortened by 3 bases and J by 1 base, with 10 bases between the two germline ends. Germline V lookup: CDR1 MDHEN, CDR2 SYDVKM. The CDR3 has 15 residues. The CDR3 sequence: CASSLGGGSNQPQHF. CDR3 nucleotides: TGTGCCAGCAGTTTGGGGGGGGGAAGCAATCAGCCCCAGCATTTT. The full variable domain, its missing parts supplied by reference TRBV28 and TRBJ1-5, is DVKVTQSSRYLVKRTGEKVFLECVQDMDHENMFWYRQDPGLGLRLIYFSYDVKMKEKGDIPEGYSVSREKKERFSLILESASTNQTSMYLCASSLGGGSNQPQHFGDGTRLSIL.

This clone was picked up one time. The genes are TRBV18 and TRBJ1-1; 9 bases are a match to TRBD1. CDR3 length equals 15 residues. Germline assignment: CDR1 KGHSH and CDR2 LQKENI. V shed 4 bases and J 2 bases; nucleotides not matched to a gene: 5. The CDR3 coding sequence is TGTGCCAGCTCACTATGGACAGGGGAAAACACTGAAGCTTTCTTT. Its protein product is CASSLWTGENTEAFF. The full variable domain, its missing parts supplied by reference TRBV18 and TRBJ1-1, is NAGVMQNPRHLVRRRGQEARLRCSPMKGHSHVYWYRQLPEEGLKFMVYLQKENIIDESGMPKERFSAEFPKEGPSILRIQQVVRGDSAAYFCASSLWTGENTEAFFGQGTRLTVV.

V gene TRBV4-2 combines with J gene TRBJ1-2; 7 positions agree with TRBD1. Germline-derived CDR1 and CDR2 are LGHNA and YNFKEQ. The CDR3 length is 14 residues. V shed 5 bases, J shed 4 bases, and the junction held 7 bases outside the gene matches. The CDR3 DNA sequence: TGTGCCAGCAGCGAAACCGACAGGGTCTATGGCTACACCTTC. Translation gives CASSETDRVYGYTF.

The chain has TRBV5-1 and TRBJ2-7; the D is unclear. There are 13 residues in the CDR3. Germline CDR1 SGHRS, CDR2 YFSETQ. Between the trimmed V and J ends, which lost 4 bases and 4 bases, there was a span of 12 bases. CDR3 nucleotide sequence: TGCGCCAGCAGCCCCAATCAAAATTACGAGCAGTACTTC. Protein sequence: CASSPNQNYEQYF.

The genes are TRBV10-3 and TRBJ1-2, with a possible D match to TRBD1 (6 bases). The V and J ends lost 3 bases and 4 bases respectively, with 12 bases between them. CDR1 ENHRY and CDR2 SYGVKD come from the germline V gene. The CDR3 is 14 amino acids. As DNA, the CDR3 is TGTGCCATCAGTGACGCAACAGGGTCCTATGGCTACACCTTC. Its protein is CAISDATGSYGYTF.

This chain uses TRBV21-1 with TRBJ2-1; the table calls TRBD2, which could not be checked here. TRBV21-1 is classified as a pseudogene. The CDR3 has 15 amino acids. The CDR3 DNA follows: TGTGCCAGGGGGGAACTACATCGGGAGTCTAATGAGCAGTTCTTC. Protein product: CARGELHRESNEQFF.